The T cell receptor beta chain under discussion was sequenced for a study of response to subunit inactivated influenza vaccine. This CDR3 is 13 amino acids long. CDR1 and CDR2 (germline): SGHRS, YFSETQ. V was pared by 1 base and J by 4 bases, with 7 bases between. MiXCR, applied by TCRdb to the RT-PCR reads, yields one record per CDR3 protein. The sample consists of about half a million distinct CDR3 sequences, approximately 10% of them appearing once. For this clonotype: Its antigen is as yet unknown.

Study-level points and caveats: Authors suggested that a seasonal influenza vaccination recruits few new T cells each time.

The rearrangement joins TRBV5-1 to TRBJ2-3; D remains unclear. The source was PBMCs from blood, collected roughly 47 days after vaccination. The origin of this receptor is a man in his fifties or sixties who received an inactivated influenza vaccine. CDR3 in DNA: TGCGCCAGCAGCTTGTCCCAGGCAGATACGCAGTATTTT. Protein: CASSLSQADTQYF.